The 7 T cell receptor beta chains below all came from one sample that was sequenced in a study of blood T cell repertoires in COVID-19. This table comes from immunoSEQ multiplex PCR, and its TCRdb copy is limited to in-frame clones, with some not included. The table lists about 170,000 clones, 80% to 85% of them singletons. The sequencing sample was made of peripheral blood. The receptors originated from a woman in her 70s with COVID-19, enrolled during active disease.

In nucleotides, the CDR3 is TGCGCCAGCAGTCTCCCCCAGGGGAACACTGAAGCTTTCTTT. This encodes CASSLPQGNTEAFF. V usage is TRBV23-1 and J usage is TRBJ1-1, with D maybe TRBD1 (5 bases). TRBV23-1 is sorted into the ORF group, with uncertain function. The ends were cut back, 4 bases at V and 1 base at J, with 10 bases in the middle. The CDR3 spans 14 residues.

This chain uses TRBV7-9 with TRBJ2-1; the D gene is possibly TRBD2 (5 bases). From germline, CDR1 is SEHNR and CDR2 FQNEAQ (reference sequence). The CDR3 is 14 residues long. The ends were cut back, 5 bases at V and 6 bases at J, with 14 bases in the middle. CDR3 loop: CASSPPAGPNEQFF. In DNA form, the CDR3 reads TGTGCCAGCAGCCCCCCCGCGGGCCCCAATGAGCAGTTCTTC. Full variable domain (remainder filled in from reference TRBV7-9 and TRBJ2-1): DTGVSQNPRHKITKRGQNVTFRCDPISEHNRLYWYRQTLGQGPEFLTYFQNEAQLEKSRLLSDRFSAERPKGSFSTLEIQRTEQGDSAMYLCASSPPAGPNEQFFGPGTRLTVL.

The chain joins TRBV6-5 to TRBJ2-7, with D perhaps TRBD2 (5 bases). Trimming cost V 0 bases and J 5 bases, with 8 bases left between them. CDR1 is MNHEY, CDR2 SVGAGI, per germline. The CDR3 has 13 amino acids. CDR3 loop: CASSYSAGDEQYV. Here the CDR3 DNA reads TGTGCCAGCAGTTACTCGGCGGGTGACGAGCAGTACGTC.

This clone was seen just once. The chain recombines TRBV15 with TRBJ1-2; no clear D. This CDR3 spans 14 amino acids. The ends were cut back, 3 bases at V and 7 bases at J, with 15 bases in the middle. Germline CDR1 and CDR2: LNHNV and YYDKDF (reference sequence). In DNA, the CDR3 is TGTGCCACCAGCAGGACGAGGGTTAGTTCTGGCTACACCTTC. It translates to CATSRTRVSSGYTF. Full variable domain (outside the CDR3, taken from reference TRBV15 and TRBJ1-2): DAMVIQNPRYQVTQFGKPVTLSCSQTLNHNVMYWYQQKSSQAPKLLFHYYDKDFNNEADTPDNFQSRRPNTSFCFLDIRSPGLGDTAMYLCATSRTRVSSGYTFGSGTRLTVV.

The chain's CDR3 is CASSYAGGGAGQPQHF. The DNA of the CDR3 is TGTGCCAGCAGTTATGCCGGAGGGGGCGCAGGTCAGCCCCAGCATTTT. V is TRBV28 and J is TRBJ1-5, with TRBD1 identical over 7 bases. CDR1 and CDR2 (germline): MDHEN, SYDVKM. The trim removed 4 bases at V and 6 bases at J, leaving 12 bases unmatched. The CDR3 has 16 residues.

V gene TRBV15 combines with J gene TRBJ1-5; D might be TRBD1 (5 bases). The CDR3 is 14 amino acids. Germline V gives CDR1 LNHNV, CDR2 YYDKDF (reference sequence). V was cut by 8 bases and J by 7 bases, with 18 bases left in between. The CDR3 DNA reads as TGTGCCACCTCCCTTGAGGCTCGGGGGCAGCCCCAGCATTTT. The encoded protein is CATSLEARGQPQHF.

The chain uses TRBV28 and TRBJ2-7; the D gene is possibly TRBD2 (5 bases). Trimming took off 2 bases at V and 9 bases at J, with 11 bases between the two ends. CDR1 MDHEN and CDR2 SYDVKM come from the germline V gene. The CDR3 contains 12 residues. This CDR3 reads CASSLLTGWQYF. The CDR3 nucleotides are TGTGCCAGCAGTTTACTTACGGGATGGCAGTACTTC.